The entry that follows covers one T cell receptor (beta chain) sequence. For the second PCR, which ran for roughly 6 to 12 cycles, a sample-barcoded 5' primer and a J-beta primer mix were used. TCRdb passed the 5' RACE reads through MiXCR, listing each CDR3 protein once. The sample has 1,500,000 or so distinct CDR3 sequences, approximately 42% seen once; the top ten hold about 4%. This sample is drawn from a study of blood T cells in healthy people across ages. The CDR3 sequence is 16 residues long. V was clipped by 4 bases and J by 6 bases; unmatched bases: 12. The V gene's germline CDR1 is MNHEY and CDR2 SVGEGT.

The chain links TRBV6-2 or TRBV6-3 to TRBJ2-7; 10 bases align to TRBD2. This TCR was recovered from a woman aged 18-29 years in good health. What was sequenced was blood. CDR3 DNA: TGTGCCAGCAGTTTCTACAGCGGGGGGGGCTTCTCCGAGCAGTACTTC. It codes for CASSFYSGGGFSEQYF.